A selection of T cell receptor beta chains follows, all from one sample in a study of control samples from healthy donors and cancer patients. Repertoires were generated with immunoSEQ multiplex PCR, while TCRdb's copy carries only in-frame clones and drops some. This sample has 150,000 to 200,000 clones, with approximately 94% found just once. Sample: PBMCs. Receptors originate from a man in his fifties or sixties with colorectal cancer. CDR3s include the opening cysteine and the closing phenylalanine or tryptophan. A D gene is named only where the DNA matches it firmly. Clone size is shown for a subset of rows, as once, few, many or a class of expanded clone.

size	V	J	length	D	DNA	CDR3
-	TRBV19	TRBJ1-5	15	TRBD1	TGTGCCAGTACCACAGGGGATTATAGCAATCAGCCCCAGCATTTT	CASTTGDYSNQPQHF
-	TRBV19	TRBJ1-3	17	TRBD1	TGTGCCAGTAGTCAAACCGGGACAGGATTCTCTGGAAACACCATATATTTT	CASSQTGTGFSGNTIYF
-	TRBV25-1	TRBJ1-5	14	-	TGTGCCAGCAGTGAGCCAGGAATCCTTCAGCCCCAGCATTTT	CASSEPGILQPQHF
-	TRBV27	TRBJ1-1	14	-	TGTGCCAGCAGTTTAGCCCTACCCGGGACTGAAGCTTTCTTT	CASSLALPGTEAFF
-	TRBV25-1	TRBJ1-2	14	TRBD1	TGTGCCAGCAGTGAGACAGGGTATAACTATGGCTACACCTTC	CASSETGYNYGYTF
-	TRBV4-1	TRBJ1-2	15	TRBD1	TGCGCCAGCAGCCAGAGACAGGGCTCTAGCTATGGCTACACCTTC	CASSQRQGSSYGYTF
-	TRBV6-5	TRBJ2-7	14	-	TGTGCCAGCAGTTACGGCGACAGAGCCTACGAGCAGTACTTC	CASSYGDRAYEQYF
once	TRBV9	TRBJ2-5	14	-	TGTGCCAGCAGCGTTACAGGGTTGGGGGAGACCCAGTACTTC	CASSVTGLGETQYF
once	TRBV30	TRBJ1-1	15	-	TGTGCCTGGAGTGGGAGGACCCAGAGGAACACTGAAGCTTTCTTT	CAWSGRTQRNTEAFF
-	TRBV27	TRBJ2-1	15	TRBD1	TGTGCCAGCAGTTTATCCCGGACAGGGGTCAATGAGCAGTTCTTC	CASSLSRTGVNEQFF
-	TRBV2	TRBJ1-6	16	TRBD1	TGTGCCAGCATTTCCGGGACAGGGGCTGGTAATTCACCCCTCCACTTT	CASISGTGAGNSPLHF
-	TRBV11-1	TRBJ2-2	15	TRBD1	TGTGCCAGCAGCTTAGGGGACAGGGGGACCGGGGAGCTGTTTTTT	CASSLGDRGTGELFF
-	TRBV6-4	TRBJ2-7	15	-	TGTGCCAGCAGTGCCCCCCGGTTGAAGTCCTACGAGCAGTACTTC	CASSAPRLKSYEQYF
-	TRBV6-5	TRBJ2-7	11	-	TGTGCCAGCGGCCGATTCTACGAGCAGTACTTC	CASGRFYEQYF
-	TRBV5-1	TRBJ1-1	16	-	TGCGCCAGCAGCCCCCGGGACGGCGTAATGAACACTGAAGCTTTCTTT	CASSPRDGVMNTEAFF
-	TRBV30	TRBJ2-7	12	-	TGTGCCTGGAGTCGGGGGCTCTACGAGCAGTACTTC	CAWSRGLYEQYF
-	TRBV9	TRBJ2-5	16	-	TGTGCCAGCAGCGTAGAGGCAGGGGGAGGGCGAGAGACCCAGTACTTC	CASSVEAGGGRETQYF
-	TRBV24-1	TRBJ2-1	16	TRBD1	TGTGCCACCAGTGAGGCCACCCCACAGGGGTACAATGAGCAGTTCTTC	CATSEATPQGYNEQFF
-	TRBV5-4	TRBJ2-2	15	-	TGTGCCAGCAGCTATATGGGGGCGCGCACCGGGGAGCTGTTTTTT	CASSYMGARTGELFF
-	TRBV29-1	TRBJ2-7	12	-	TGCAGCGTTGAAACCATCTCTAGGGAGCAGTACTTC	CSVETISREQYF
-	TRBV7-2	TRBJ2-7	13	-	TGTGCCAGCAGCTCCGGACCGATCTACGAGCAGTACTTC	CASSSGPIYEQYF
-	TRBV7-8	TRBJ2-1	11	-	TGTGCCAGCAGCCCTAACTTGAAGCAGTTCTTC	CASSPNLKQFF
-	TRBV28	TRBJ1-3	14	-	TGTGCCAGCAGTTTATTACAGACTGGAAACACCATATATTTT	CASSLLQTGNTIYF
-	TRBV12-5	TRBJ2-5	12	-	TGTGCTAGTGGTTTGATTGAAGAGACCCAGTACTTC	CASGLIEETQYF
-	TRBV27	TRBJ1-1	13	-	TGTGCCAGCAGTTTATCAGGTGGGGCTGAAGCTTTCTTT	CASSLSGGAEAFF
few	TRBV11-2	TRBJ1-2	15	-	TGTGCCAGCAGTACAAACCCCTTTGACAGCTATGGCTACACCTTC	CASSTNPFDSYGYTF
-	TRBV19	TRBJ2-7	15	-	TGTGCCAGTAGTAGAGGGGGGGACTTTGGATCCGAGCAGTACTTC	CASSRGGDFGSEQYF
-	TRBV5-1	TRBJ1-1	16	TRBD1	TGCGCCAGCAGCTCCGGACAGGGGATCTTGAACACTGAAGCTTTCTTT	CASSSGQGILNTEAFF
-	TRBV19	TRBJ2-1	16	TRBD2	TGTGCCAGTAGAGATAGCGGGGGTCCCTCCTACAATGAGCAGTTCTTC	CASRDSGGPSYNEQFF
-	TRBV7-2	TRBJ1-2	14	TRBD1	TGTGCCAGCAGCTTTGACAGGGGTAACTATGGCTACACCTTC	CASSFDRGNYGYTF
-	TRBV7-9	TRBJ1-4	17	-	TGTGCCAGCAGCTTGGGCTTTGAGGGGTCTAGGGGTGAAAAACTGTTTTTT	CASSLGFEGSRGEKLFF
once	TRBV28	TRBJ1-4	14	TRBD1	TGTGCCAGCAGTCACCGGGACAGGGGTGAAAAACTGTTTTTT	CASSHRDRGEKLFF
-	TRBV7-2	TRBJ2-7	14	-	TGTGCCAGCAGCTTAGGCCGACTAGCCTACGAGCAGTACTTC	CASSLGRLAYEQYF
-	TRBV19	TRBJ1-2	13	-	TGTGCCAGTAGTCCAGCAGGTTTCAATGGCTACACCTTC	CASSPAGFNGYTF
-	TRBV14	TRBJ1-1	15	-	TGTGCCAGCAGCCAAGATAGAGGGTGGGACACTGAAGCTTTCTTT	CASSQDRGWDTEAFF
-	TRBV6-2/TRBV6-3	TRBJ2-2	15	TRBD2	TGTGCCAGCAGTTGGGGTAGCGGGGGAGCCGGGGAGCTGTTTTTT	CASSWGSGGAGELFF
few	TRBV6-1	TRBJ2-3	16	-	TGTGCCAGCAGTGAAGCGGTGGGGGGGCCGGGAGATACGCAGTATTTT	CASSEAVGGPGDTQYF
-	TRBV5-4	TRBJ1-1	13	-	TGTGCCAGCAGCCAGGCCGGGGGAGCTGAAGCTTTCTTT	CASSQAGGAEAFF
-	TRBV6-5	TRBJ2-2	13	TRBD1	TGTGCCAGCAGCCCCCAGGGGGCCGGGGAGCTGTTTTTT	CASSPQGAGELFF
-	TRBV19	TRBJ2-7	15	TRBD2	TGTGCCAGTAAGCCTCGGACTAGCAGCTCCTACGAGCAGTACTTC	CASKPRTSSSYEQYF
-	TRBV10-2	TRBJ1-4	13	-	TGCGCCAGCACATCGGTTCGGGGGGAAAAACTGTTTTTT	CASTSVRGEKLFF